The 10 T cell receptor beta chains below all came from one sample that was sequenced in a study of cytomegalovirus exposure and HLA in healthy donors (TCRdb year 2017). Libraries were built with the immunoSEQ multiplex PCR assay. A mixture of 60 forward primers for TCR Vbeta segments and 13 reverse primers for TCR Jbeta segments was used in the multiplex PCR. Entries here come from immuneACCESS through TCRdb and include only in-frame sequences with V and J called. Some clones fail to appear in such tables; in the studies checked, an unresolved V gene covers under half of the shortfall, and the cause of the remainder is unknown. The sample includes approximately 61,000 clones, with 78% observed a single time. The leading ten clones occupy roughly 7.8% of the sample. Sequencing input: PBMCs. The source of these receptors is a man between 18 and 35 years old in good health and CMV-seropositive.

This clone was observed a handful of times. The chain uses TRBV7-2 and TRBJ1-4, with 10 bases aligning to TRBD1. With 5 bases clipped from V and 10 bases from J, the junction kept 7 bases outside the gene matches. Germline values: CDR1 SGHTA, CDR2 FQGNSA. This CDR3 has 14 amino acids. The CDR3 spells CASSRDRGTGKLFF. The CDR3 DNA follows: TGTGCCAGCAGCCGGGACAGGGGCACAGGAAAACTGTTTTTT.

The J gene is TRBJ2-3, the V gene TRBV27, with a possible D match to TRBD2 (5 bases). In germline, CDR1 is MNHEY, CDR2 SMNVEV (reference sequence). This CDR3 has 13 residues. V was trimmed by 2 bases and J by 3 bases, leaving 6 bases between them. CDR3 coding DNA: TGTGCCAGCAGTTTAAGCGGTACAGATACGCAGTATTTT. The encoded protein is CASSLSGTDTQYF.

V usage is TRBV19 and J usage is TRBJ2-1, with D perhaps matching TRBD2 (7 bases). Germline CDR1 and CDR2: LNHDA and SQIVND (reference sequence). The CDR3 length is 14 residues. V gave up 6 bases and J gave up 4 bases, with 13 bases separating them. The CDR3 nucleotides read TGTGCCAGTAGCCTGGGGGGGCGGTACAATGAGCAGTTCTTC. It codes for CASSLGGRYNEQFF.

This sequence joins TRBV6-5 and TRBJ1-2; 8 bases are a match to TRBD1. The J segment lost 4 bases and the V segment lost 5 bases, leaving 9 bases of the junction unmatched. The V gene's germline CDR1 is MNHEY and CDR2 SVGAGI. The CDR3 has 15 residues. The CDR3 bases are TGTGCCAGCAGTCCCAGGACAGGGAGAGGCTATGGCTACACCTTC. This sequence encodes CASSPRTGRGYGYTF.

This chain joins TRBV7-9 and TRBJ2-3; D may be TRBD2 (5 bases). Germline V gene sequence: CDR1 SEHNR, CDR2 FQNEAQ (reference sequence). Trimming stripped 5 bases from V and 2 bases from J, with 14 bases between. This CDR3 spans 15 amino acids. CDR3 amino acids: CASSAHFGITDTQYF. Written as DNA, the CDR3 is TGTGCCAGCAGCGCCCATTTCGGGATCACAGATACGCAGTATTTT. Looking up the rest from reference TRBV7-9 and TRBJ2-3 gives the full variable domain: DTGVSQNPRHKITKRGQNVTFRCDPISEHNRLYWYRQTLGQGPEFLTYFQNEAQLEKSRLLSDRFSAERPKGSFSTLEIQRTEQGDSAMYLCASSAHFGITDTQYFGPGTRLTVL.

V is TRBV14 and J is TRBJ1-2, with D unclear. CDR3 length equals 13 residues. Looked up from germline, CDR1 is SGHDN and CDR2 is FVKESK. Trimming stripped 3 bases from V and 5 bases from J, with 10 bases between. CDR3: CASSQEAGYGYTF. CDR3 sequence (DNA): TGTGCCAGCAGCCAGGAGGCTGGGTATGGCTACACCTTC.

The chain has TRBV2 and TRBJ2-5, with 7 bases fitting TRBD1. The J call is in doubt because the DNA end fits TRBJ2-7 better. Germline V gene sequence: CDR1 SNHLY, CDR2 FYNNEI. The CDR3 has 14 amino acids. The CDR3 region has the DNA TGTGCCGCCATCGCCGGGACAGTCCCCTACGAGCAGTACTTC. Translation: CAAIAGTVPYEQYF.

In its sample, this clone was seen a few times. The chain has TRBV10-1 and TRBJ1-6; TRBD1 might be the D (6 bases). The CDR3 is 13 residues long. Germline V gives CDR1 WNHNN, CDR2 SYGVQD (reference sequence). Trimming took off 5 bases at V and 10 bases at J, with 12 bases between the two ends. The CDR3 loop reads CASSPGDGSPLHF. CDR3 DNA sequence: TGCGCCAGCAGTCCAGGGGACGGGTCACCCCTCCACTTT.

The DNA of the CDR3 is TGTGCCAGCAGAGGTCCAACAGGGGACAACACCATATATTTT. Translated, it gives CASRGPTGDNTIYF. This rearrangement joins TRBV6-1 to TRBJ1-3, with 7 bases identical to TRBD1. Trimming cost V 6 bases and J 7 bases; bases outside gene matches: 9. The CDR3 contains 14 residues. Germline V CDR1 and CDR2: MNHNS, SASEGT.

The chain links TRBV25-1 to TRBJ2-7; D unresolved. Trimming cost V 4 bases and J 7 bases, with 8 bases left between them. This CDR3 contains 11 residues. The germline CDR1 and CDR2 sequences are MGHDK and SYGVNS. The CDR3 coding sequence is TGTGCCAGCAGTGTATACGGGGAGCAGTACTTC. It encodes CASSVYGEQYF.